The text below deals with one T cell receptor beta chain. The target antigen is unknown. The study ran the assay at deep level. The authors split each subset's genomic DNA evenly across several immunoSEQ plates. The method was immunoSEQ multiplex PCR; TCRdb's version includes in-frame clones alone and lacks a portion of them. This table holds more than 400,000 clones, 95% to 97% found once. The CDR3 loop spans 15 amino acids. V shed 6 bases and J 4 bases; nucleotides not matched to a gene: 4. Germline lookup yields CDR1 LNHDA and CDR2 SQIVND (reference sequence). The data were taken from a study of shared clonotypes between healthy human individuals. Study-level points and caveats: Investigators collected only blood, and repertoires in tissues likely differ.

The sample consisted of naive CD4+ T cells sorted from blood. Indicated subset: CD45RA+ positively selected. The source is a woman aged 25-40 years in good health. The V and J genes are TRBV19 and TRBJ1-5; 12 positions match TRBD1. CDR3 bases: TGTGCCAGTAGAGGGACAGGGGGCGGGAATCAGCCCCAGCATTTT. Amino acid sequence: CASRGTGGGNQPQHF.